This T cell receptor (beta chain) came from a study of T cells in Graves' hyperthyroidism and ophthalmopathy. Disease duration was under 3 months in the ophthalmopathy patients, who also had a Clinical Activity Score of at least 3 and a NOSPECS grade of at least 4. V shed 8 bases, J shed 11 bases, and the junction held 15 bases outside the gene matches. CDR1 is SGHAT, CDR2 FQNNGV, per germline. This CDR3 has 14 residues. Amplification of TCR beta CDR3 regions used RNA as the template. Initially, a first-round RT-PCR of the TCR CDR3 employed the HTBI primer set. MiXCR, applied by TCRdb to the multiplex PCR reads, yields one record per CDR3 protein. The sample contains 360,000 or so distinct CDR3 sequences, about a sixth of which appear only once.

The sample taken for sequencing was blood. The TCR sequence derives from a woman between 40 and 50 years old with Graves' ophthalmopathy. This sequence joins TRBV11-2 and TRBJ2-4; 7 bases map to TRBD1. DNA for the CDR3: TGTGCCAGCTGCTCAAGACAGGGATGGGACGTTCAGTACTTC. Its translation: CASCSRQGWDVQYF.